This TCR beta chain was observed in a study of cytomegalovirus exposure and HLA in healthy donors. Study-wide context: According to later analysis, the same platform produced the 90 to 150 validation and about 700 first-cohort repertoires.

Looked up from germline, CDR1 is LNHDA and CDR2 is SQIVND (reference sequence). The CDR3 has 15 amino acids. The V gene end was trimmed by 0 bases and the J gene end by 4 bases; junction bases not matched to a gene: 5. Repertoires were generated with immunoSEQ multiplex PCR, while TCRdb's copy carries only in-frame clones and drops some. The sample has 100,000 to 150,000 clones, roughly 90% seen once. Study-level findings and limits: Reported results showed that the classifier diagnosed cytomegalovirus status with high specificity and sensitivity. Subsequent analysis showed first-cohort TCR clusters tending to co-occur in approximately 120 validation repertoires. The study labeled 170 or so TCR beta chains cytomegalovirus-associated.

To note about this clone: Antigen: not known.

Material: PBMCs. This TCR was sampled from a woman in her late teens or twenties in good health and CMV-seronegative. This chain connects TRBV19 to TRBJ2-7, with 8 bases aligning to TRBD1. Here the CDR3 reads CASSIEPGQAYEQYF. The CDR3, as DNA: TGTGCCAGTAGTATAGAACCGGGACAGGCGTACGAGCAGTACTTC.